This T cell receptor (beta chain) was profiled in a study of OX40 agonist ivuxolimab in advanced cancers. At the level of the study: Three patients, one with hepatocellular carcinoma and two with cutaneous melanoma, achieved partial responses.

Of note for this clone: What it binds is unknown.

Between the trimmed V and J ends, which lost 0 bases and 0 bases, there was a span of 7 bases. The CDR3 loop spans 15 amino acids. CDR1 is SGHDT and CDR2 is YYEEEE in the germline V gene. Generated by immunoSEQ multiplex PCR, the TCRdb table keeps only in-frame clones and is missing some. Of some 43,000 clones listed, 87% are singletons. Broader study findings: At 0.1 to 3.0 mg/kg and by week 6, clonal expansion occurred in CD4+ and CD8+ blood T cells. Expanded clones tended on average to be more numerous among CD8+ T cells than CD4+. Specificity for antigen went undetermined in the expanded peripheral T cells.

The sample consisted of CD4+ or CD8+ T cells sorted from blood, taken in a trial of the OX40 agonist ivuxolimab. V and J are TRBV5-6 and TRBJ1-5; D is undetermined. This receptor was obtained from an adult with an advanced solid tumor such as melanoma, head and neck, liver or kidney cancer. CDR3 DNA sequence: TGTGCCAGCAGCTTGGGAGTCTATAGCAATCAGCCCCAGCATTTT. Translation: CASSLGVYSNQPQHF.